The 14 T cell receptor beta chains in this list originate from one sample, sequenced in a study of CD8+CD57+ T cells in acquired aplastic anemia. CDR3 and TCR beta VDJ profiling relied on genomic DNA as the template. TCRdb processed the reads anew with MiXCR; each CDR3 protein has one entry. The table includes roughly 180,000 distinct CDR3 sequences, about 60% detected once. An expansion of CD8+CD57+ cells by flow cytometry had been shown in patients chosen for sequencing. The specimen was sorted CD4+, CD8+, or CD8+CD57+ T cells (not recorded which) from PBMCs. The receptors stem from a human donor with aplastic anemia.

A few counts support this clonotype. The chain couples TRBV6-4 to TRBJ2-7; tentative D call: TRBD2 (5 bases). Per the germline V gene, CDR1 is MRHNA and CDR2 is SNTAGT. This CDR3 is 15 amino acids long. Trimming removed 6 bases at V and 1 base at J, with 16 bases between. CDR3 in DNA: TGTGCCAGCAGCGTCAAAGCGGAGCCTTCCTACGAGCAGTACTTC. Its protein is CASSVKAEPSYEQYF.

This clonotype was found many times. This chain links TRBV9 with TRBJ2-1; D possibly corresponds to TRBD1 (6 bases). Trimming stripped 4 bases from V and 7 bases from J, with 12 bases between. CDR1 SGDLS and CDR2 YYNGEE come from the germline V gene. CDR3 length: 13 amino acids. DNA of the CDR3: TGTGCCAGCAGCCCAACCGACAGGAATGAGCAGTTCTTC. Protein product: CASSPTDRNEQFF.

CDR3 nucleotides: TGTGCCAGCAGCTTGGTTGATACGCAGTATTTT. This encodes CASSLVDTQYF. The chain joins TRBV5-8 to TRBJ2-3; D remains ambiguous. V gave up 0 bases and J gave up 6 bases, with 2 bases separating them. This CDR3 has 11 residues. Germline loops: CDR1 SGHTS, CDR2 YDEGEE.

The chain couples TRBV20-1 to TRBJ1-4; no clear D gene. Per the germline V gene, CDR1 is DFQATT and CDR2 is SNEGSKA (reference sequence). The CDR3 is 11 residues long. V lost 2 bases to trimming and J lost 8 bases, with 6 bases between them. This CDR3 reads CSARSREKLFF. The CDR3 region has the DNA TGCAGTGCTAGAAGCCGGGAAAAACTGTTTTTT.

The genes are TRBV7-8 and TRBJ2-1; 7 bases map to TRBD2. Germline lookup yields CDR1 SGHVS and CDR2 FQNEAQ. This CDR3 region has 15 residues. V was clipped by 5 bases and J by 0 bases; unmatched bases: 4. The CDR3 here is CASSPWDYSYNEQFF. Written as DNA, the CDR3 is TGTGCCAGCAGCCCTTGGGACTACTCCTACAATGAGCAGTTCTTC.

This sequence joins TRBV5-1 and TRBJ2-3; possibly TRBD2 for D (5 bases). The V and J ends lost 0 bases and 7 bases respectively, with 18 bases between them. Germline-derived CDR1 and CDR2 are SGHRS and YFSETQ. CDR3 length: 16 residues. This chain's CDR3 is CASSLAVRTEAYTQYF. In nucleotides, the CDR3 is TGCGCCAGCAGCTTGGCCGTCAGGACTGAGGCTTATACGCAGTATTTT. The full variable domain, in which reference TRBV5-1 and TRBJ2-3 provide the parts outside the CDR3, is KAGVTQTPRYLIKTRGQQVTLSCSPISGHRSVSWYQQTPGQGLQFLFEYFSETQRNKGNFPGRFSGRQFSNSRSEMNVSTLELGDSALYLCASSLAVRTEAYTQYFGPGTRLTVL.

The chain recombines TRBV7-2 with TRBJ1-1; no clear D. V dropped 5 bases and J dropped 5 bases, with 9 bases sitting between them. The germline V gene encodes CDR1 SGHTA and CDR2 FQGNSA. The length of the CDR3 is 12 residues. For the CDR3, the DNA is TGTGCCAGCAGCCTCAGACAAACTGAAGCTTTCTTT. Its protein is CASSLRQTEAFF.

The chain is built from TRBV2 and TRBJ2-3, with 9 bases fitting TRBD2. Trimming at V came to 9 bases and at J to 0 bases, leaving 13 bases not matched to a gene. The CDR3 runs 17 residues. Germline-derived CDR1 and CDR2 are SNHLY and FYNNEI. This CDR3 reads CASALPPGLASTDTQYF. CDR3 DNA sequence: TGTGCCAGTGCCCTTCCCCCGGGACTAGCTAGCACAGATACGCAGTATTTT.

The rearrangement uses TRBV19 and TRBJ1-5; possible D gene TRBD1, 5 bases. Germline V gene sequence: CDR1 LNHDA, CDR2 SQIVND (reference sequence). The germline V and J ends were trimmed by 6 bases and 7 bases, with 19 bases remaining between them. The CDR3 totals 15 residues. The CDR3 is CASRGHGALGQPQHF. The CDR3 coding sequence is TGTGCCAGTAGAGGACACGGTGCCTTGGGGCAGCCCCAGCATTTT.

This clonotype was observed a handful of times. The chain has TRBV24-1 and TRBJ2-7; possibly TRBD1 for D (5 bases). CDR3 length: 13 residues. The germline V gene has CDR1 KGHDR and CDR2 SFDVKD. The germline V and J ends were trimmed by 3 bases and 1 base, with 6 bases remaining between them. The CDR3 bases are TGTGCCACCAGTGATGGGGCGTCCTACGAGCAGTACTTC. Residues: CATSDGASYEQYF.

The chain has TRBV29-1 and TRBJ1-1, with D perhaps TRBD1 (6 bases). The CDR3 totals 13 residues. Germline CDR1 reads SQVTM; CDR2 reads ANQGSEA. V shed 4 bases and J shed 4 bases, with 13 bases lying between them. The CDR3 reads CSVVEGVATEAFF. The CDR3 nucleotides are TGCAGCGTTGTGGAGGGGGTAGCCACTGAAGCTTTCTTT.

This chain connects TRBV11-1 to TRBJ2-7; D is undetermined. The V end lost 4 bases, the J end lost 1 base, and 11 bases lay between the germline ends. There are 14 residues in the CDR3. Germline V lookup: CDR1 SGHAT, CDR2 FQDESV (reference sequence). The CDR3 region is CASSSTDESYEQYF. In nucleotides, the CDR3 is TGTGCCAGCAGCTCAACAGATGAGTCCTACGAGCAGTACTTC.

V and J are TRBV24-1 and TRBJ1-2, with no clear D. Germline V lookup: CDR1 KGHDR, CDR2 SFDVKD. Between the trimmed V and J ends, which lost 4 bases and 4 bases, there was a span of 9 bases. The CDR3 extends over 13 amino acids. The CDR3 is CATSDPGIYGYTF. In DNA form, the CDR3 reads TGTGCCACCAGTGACCCCGGTATCTATGGCTACACCTTC.

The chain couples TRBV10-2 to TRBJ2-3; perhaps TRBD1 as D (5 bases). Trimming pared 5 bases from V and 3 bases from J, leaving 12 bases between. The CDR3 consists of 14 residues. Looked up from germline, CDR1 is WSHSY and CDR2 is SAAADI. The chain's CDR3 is CASSPLSGTDTQYF. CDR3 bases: TGCGCCAGCAGTCCCCTATCAGGGACAGATACGCAGTATTTT.